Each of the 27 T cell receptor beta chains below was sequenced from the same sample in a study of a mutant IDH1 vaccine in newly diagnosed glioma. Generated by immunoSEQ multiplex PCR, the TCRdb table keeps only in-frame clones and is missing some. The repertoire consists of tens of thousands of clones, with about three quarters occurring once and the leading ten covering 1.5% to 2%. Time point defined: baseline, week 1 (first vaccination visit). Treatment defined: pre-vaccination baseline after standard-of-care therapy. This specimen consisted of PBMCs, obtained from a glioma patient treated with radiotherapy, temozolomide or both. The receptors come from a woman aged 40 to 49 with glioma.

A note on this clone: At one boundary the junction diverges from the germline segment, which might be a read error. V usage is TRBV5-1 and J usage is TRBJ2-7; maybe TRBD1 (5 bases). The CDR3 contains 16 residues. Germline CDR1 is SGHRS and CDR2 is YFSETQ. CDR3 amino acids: CASSTAQGRPSHEQYF. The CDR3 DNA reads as TGCGCCAGCAGCACGGCCCAGGGAAGGCCCTCCCACGAGCAGTACTTC.

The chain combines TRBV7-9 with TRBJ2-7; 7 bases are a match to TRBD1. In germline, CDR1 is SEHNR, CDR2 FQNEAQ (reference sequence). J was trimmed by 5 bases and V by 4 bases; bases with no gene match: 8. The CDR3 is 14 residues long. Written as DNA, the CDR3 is TGTGCCAGCAGCTCCCTCGTACAGGGGAACGAGCAGTACTTC. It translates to CASSSLVQGNEQYF.

In DNA form, the CDR3 reads TGTGCCAGCAGCCTATCCCGGGTCTCAGACTCAGTTACTGCGCAACAAGAGACCCAGTACTTC. Translation: CASSLSRVSDSVTAQQETQYF. The chain has TRBV7-6 and TRBJ2-5; unclear D gene. Germline CDR1 reads SGHVS; CDR2 reads FNYEAQ. This CDR3 is built from 21 residues. The ends were cut back, 5 bases at V and 2 bases at J, with 33 bases in the middle.

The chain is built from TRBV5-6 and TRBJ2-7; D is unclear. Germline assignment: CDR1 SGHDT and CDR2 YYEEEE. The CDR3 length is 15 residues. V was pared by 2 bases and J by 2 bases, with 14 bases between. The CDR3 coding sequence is TGTGCCAGCAGCTTTATCCAATCAGGTCCCTACGAGCAGTACTTC. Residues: CASSFIQSGPYEQYF.

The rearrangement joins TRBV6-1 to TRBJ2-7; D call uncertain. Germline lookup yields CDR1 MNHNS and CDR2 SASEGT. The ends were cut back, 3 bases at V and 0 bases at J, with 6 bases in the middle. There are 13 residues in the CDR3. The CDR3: CASSEGSSYEQYF. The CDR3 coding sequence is TGTGCCAGCAGTGAGGGAAGCTCCTACGAGCAGTACTTC.

CDR3: CAWSGAQRGNTQYF. The CDR3 DNA follows: TGTGCCTGGTCGGGGGCGCAAAGAGGCAATACGCAGTATTTT. The chain joins TRBV30 to TRBJ2-3, with D perhaps TRBD1 or TRBD2 (6 bases each). Germline values: CDR1 GTSNPN, CDR2 SVGIG (reference sequence). CDR3 size: 14 residues. Trimming stripped 5 bases from V and 7 bases from J, with 19 bases between.

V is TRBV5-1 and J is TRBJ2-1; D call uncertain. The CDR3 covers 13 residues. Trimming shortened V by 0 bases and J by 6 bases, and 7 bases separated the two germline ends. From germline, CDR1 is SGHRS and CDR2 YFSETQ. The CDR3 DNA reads TGCGCCAGCAGCTTGGTCCAGTCCAATGAGCAGTTCTTC. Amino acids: CASSLVQSNEQFF.

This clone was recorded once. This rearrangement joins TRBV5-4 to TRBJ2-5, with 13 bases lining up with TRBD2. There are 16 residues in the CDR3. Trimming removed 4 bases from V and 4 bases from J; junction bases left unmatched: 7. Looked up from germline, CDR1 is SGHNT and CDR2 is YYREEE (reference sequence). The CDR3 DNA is TGTGCCAGCAGCCTCACTAGCGGGGGGGCCGGAGAGACCCAGTACTTC. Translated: CASSLTSGGAGETQYF.

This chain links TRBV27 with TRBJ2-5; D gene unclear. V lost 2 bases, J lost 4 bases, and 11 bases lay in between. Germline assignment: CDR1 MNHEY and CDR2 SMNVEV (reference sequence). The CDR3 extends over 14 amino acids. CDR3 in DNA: TGTGCCAGCAGTTTAAAAGGCAGGCTAGAGACCCAGTACTTC. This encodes CASSLKGRLETQYF.

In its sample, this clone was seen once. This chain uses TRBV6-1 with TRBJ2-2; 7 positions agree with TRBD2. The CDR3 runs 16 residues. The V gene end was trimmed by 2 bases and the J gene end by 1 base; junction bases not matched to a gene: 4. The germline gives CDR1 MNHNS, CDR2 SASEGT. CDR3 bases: TGTGCCAGCAGTGAATTGGGCGGGGGGAACACCGGGGAGCTGTTTTTT. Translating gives CASSELGGGNTGELFF.

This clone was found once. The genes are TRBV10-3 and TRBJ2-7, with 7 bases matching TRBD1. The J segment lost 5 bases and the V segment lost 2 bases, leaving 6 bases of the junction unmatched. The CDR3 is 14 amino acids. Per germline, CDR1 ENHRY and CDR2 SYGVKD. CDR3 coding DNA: TGTGCCATCAGTGAGAGAGGGGGCGTCGACGAGCAGTACTTC. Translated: CAISERGGVDEQYF.

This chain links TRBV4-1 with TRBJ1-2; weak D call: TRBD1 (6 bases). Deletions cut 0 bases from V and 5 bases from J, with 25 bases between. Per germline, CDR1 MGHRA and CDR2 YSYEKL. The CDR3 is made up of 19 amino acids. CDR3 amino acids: CASSQERAGGSGQIYGYTF. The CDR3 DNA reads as TGCGCCAGCAGCCAAGAAAGGGCCGGGGGCAGCGGACAAATTTATGGCTACACCTTC.

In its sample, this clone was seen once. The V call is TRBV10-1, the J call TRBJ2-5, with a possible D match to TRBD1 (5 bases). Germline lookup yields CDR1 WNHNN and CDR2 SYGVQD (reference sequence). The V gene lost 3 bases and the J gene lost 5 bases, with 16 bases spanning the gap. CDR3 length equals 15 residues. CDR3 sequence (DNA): TGCGCCAGCAGTGATACAGCGTCAGGGCGGGAGACCCAGTACTTC. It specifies CASSDTASGRETQYF.

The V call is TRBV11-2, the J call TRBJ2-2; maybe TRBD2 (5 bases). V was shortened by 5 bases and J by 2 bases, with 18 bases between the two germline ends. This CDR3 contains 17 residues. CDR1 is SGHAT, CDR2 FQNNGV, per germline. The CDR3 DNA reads TGTGCCAGCAGCCCATCGTCGGACTTTAGAAACACCGGGGAGCTGTTTTTT. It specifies CASSPSSDFRNTGELFF.

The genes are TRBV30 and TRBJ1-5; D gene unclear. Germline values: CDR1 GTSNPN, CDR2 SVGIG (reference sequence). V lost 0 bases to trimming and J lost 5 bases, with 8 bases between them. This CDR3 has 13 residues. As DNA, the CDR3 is TGTGCCTGGAGTGTAACGAATGATCAGCCCCAGCATTTT. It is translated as CAWSVTNDQPQHF.

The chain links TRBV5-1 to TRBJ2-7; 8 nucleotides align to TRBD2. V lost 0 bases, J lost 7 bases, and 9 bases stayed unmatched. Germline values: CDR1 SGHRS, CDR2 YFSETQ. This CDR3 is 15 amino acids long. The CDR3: CASSLGAGVRGEQYF. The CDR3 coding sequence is TGCGCCAGCAGCTTGGGAGCGGGGGTAAGAGGAGAGCAGTACTTC.

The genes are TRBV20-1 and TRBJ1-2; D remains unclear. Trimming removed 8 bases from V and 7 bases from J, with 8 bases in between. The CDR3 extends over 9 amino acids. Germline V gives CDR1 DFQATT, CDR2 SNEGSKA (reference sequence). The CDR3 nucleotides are TGCAGTCCCTTGGGTGGCTACACCTTC. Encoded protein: CSPLGGYTF.

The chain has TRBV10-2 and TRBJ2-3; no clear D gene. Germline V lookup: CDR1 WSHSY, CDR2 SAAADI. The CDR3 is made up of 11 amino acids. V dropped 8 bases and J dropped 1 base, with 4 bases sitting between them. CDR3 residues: CASLRTDTQYF. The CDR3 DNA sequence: TGCGCCAGCTTACGCACAGATACGCAGTATTTT.

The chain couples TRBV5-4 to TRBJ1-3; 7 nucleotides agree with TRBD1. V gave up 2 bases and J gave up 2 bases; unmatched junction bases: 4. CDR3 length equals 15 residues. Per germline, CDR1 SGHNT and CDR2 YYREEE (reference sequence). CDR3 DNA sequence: TGTGCCAGCAGCTTCGGACAGGCCACTGGAAACACCATATATTTT. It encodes CASSFGQATGNTIYF.

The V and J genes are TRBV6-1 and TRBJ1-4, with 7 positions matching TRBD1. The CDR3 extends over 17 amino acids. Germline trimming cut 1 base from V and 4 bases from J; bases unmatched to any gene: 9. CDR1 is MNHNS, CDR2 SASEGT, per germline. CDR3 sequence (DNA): TGTGCCAGCAGTGAAGTCCTAGGGACAGTTATTAATGAAAAACTGTTTTTT. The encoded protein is CASSEVLGTVINEKLFF.

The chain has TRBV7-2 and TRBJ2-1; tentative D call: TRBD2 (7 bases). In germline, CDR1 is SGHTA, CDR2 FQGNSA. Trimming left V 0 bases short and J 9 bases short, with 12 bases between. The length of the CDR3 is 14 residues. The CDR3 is CASSLAGGLGEQFF. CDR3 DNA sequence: TGTGCCAGCAGCTTAGCGGGGGGGCTAGGTGAGCAGTTCTTC.

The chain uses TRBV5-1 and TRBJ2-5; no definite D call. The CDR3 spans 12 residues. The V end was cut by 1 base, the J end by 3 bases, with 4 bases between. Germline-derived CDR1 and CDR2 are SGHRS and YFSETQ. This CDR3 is CASSLWEETQYF. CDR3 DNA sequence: TGCGCCAGCAGCTTGTGGGAAGAGACCCAGTACTTC.

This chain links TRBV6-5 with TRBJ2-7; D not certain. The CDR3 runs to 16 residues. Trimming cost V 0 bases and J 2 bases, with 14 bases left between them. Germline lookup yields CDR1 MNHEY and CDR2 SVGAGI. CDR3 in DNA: TGTGCCAGCAGTTACTCACCTTCTCCGGACCCCTACGAGCAGTACTTC. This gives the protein CASSYSPSPDPYEQYF.

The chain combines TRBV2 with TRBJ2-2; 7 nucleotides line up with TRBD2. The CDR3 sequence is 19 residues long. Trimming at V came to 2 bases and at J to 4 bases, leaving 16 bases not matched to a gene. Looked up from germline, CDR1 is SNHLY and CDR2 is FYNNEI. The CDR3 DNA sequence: TGTGCCAGCAGTGAAACGTTGAGTTCGAATAGCGGGTTCACCGGGGAGCTGTTTTTT. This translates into CASSETLSSNSGFTGELFF.

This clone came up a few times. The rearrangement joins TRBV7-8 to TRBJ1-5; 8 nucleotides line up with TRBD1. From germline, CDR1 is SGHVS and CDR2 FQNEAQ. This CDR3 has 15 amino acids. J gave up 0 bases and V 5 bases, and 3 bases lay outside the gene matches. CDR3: CASSPGTGSNQPQHF. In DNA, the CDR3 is TGTGCCAGCAGCCCCGGGACAGGTAGCAATCAGCCCCAGCATTTT.

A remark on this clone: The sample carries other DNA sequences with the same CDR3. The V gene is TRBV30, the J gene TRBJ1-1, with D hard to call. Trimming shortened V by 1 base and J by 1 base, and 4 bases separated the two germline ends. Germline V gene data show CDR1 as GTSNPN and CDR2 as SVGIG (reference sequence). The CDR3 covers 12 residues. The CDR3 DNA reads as TGTGCCTGGAGTGAAGGGAACACTGAAGCTTTCTTT. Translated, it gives CAWSEGNTEAFF. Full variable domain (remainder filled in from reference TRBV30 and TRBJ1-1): SQTIHQWPATLVQPVGSPLSLECTVEGTSNPNLYWYRQAAGRGLQLLFYSVGIGQISSEVPQNLSASRPQDRQFILSSKKLLLSDSGFYLCAWSEGNTEAFFGQGTRLTVV.

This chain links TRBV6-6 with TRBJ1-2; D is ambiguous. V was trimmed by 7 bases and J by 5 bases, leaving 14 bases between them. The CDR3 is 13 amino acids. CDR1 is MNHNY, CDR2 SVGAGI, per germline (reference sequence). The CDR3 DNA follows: TGTGCCAGCACCTTGGGCCCAAATTATGGCTACACCTTC. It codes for CASTLGPNYGYTF.